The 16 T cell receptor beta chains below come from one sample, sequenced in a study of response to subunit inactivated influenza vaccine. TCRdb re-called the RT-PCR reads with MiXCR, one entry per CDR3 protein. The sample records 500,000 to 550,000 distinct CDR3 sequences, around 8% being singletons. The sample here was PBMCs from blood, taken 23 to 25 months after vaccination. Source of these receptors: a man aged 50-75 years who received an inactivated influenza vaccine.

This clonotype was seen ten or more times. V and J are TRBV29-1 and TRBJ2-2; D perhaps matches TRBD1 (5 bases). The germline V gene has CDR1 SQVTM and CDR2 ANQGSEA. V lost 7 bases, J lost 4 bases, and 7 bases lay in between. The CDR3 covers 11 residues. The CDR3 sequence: CSARATGELFF. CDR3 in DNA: TGCAGCGCCAGGGCCACCGGGGAGCTGTTTTTT.

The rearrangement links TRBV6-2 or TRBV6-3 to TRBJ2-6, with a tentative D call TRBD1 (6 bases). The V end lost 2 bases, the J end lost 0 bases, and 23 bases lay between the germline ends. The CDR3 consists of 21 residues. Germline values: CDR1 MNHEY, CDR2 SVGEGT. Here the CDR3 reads CASSYPNSDRRVLSGANVLTF. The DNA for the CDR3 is TGTGCCAGCAGTTACCCAAACTCAGACAGGAGAGTTCTCTCTGGGGCCAACGTCCTGACTTTC.

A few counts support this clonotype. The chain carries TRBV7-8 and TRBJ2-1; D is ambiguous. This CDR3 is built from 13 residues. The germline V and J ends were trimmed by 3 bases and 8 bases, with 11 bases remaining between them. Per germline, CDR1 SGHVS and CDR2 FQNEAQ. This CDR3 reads CASSFGPRDEQFF. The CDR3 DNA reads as TGTGCCAGCAGCTTTGGGCCCCGCGATGAGCAGTTCTTC.

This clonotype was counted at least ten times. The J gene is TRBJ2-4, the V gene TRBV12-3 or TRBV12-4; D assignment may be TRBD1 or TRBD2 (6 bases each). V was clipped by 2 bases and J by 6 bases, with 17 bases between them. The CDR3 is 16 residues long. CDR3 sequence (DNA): TGTGCCAGCAGTTTACCGGGGGCCCGATTCCGAAACATTCAGTACTTC. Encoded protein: CASSLPGARFRNIQYF.

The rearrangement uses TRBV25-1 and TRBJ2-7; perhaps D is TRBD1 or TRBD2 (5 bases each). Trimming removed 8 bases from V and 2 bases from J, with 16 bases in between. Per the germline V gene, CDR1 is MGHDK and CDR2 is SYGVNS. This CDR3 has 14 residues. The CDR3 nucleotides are TGTGCCAGCGGGTTCATGGGACGGACCTACGAGCAGTACTTC. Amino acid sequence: CASGFMGRTYEQYF.

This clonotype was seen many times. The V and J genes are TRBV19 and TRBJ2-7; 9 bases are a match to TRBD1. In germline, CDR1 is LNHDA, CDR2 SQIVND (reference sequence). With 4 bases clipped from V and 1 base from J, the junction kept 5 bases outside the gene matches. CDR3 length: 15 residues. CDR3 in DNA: TGTGCCAGTAGTAGAACAGGGGGCGTTTCCTACGAGCAGTACTTC. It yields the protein CASSRTGGVSYEQYF.

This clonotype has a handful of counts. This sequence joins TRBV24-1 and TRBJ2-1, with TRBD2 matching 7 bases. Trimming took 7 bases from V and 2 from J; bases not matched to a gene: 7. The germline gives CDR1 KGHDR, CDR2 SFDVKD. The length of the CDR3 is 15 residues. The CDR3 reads CATSQRGVPYNEQFF. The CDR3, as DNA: TGTGCCACCAGCCAGCGGGGAGTCCCCTACAATGAGCAGTTCTTC.

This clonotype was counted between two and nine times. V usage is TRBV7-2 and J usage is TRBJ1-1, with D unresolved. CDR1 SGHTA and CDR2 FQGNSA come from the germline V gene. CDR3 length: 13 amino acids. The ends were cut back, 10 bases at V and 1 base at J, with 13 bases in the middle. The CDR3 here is CATALGRNTEAFF. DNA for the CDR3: TGTGCCACCGCCTTGGGTAGGAACACTGAAGCTTTCTTT.

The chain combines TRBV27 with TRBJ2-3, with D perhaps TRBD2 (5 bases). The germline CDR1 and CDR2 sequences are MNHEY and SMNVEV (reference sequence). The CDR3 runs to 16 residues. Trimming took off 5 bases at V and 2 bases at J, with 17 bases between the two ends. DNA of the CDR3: TGTGCCAGCAGTCTAACCCCCCGGACTTCCACAGATACGCAGTATTTT. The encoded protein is CASSLTPRTSTDTQYF.

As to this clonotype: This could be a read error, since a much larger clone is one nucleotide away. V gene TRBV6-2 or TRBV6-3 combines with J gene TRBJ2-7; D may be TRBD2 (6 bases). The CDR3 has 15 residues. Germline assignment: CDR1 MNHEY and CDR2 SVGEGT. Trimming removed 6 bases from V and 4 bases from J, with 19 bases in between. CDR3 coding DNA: TGTGCCAGCAGACCGGCTGTGGGAGGATCGTACGAGCAGTACTTC. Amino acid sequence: CASRPAVGGSYEQYF.

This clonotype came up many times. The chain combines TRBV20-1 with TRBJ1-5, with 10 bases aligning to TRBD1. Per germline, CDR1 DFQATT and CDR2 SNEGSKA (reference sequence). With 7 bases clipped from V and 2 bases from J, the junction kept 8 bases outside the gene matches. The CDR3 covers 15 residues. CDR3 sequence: CSVQDRGPGNQPQHF. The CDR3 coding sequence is TGCAGTGTCCAAGACAGGGGGCCTGGCAATCAGCCCCAGCATTTT.

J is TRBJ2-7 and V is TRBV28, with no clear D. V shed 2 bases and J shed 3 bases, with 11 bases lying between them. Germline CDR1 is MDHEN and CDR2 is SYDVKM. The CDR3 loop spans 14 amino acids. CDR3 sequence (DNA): TGTGCCAGCAGTTTAATGGGTCAGCTCTACGAGCAGTACTTC. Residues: CASSLMGQLYEQYF. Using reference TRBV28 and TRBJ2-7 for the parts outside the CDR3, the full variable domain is DVKVTQSSRYLVKRTGEKVFLECVQDMDHENMFWYRQDPGLGLRLIYFSYDVKMKEKGDIPEGYSVSREKKERFSLILESASTNQTSMYLCASSLMGQLYEQYFGPGTRLTVT.

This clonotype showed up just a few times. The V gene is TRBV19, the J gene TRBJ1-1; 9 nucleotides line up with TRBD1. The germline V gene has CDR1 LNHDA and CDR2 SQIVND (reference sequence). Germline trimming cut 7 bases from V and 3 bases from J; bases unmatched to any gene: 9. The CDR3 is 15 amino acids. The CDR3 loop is CASIPNRGLDTEAFF. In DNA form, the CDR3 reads TGTGCCAGTATCCCTAACAGGGGGCTCGACACTGAAGCTTTCTTT.

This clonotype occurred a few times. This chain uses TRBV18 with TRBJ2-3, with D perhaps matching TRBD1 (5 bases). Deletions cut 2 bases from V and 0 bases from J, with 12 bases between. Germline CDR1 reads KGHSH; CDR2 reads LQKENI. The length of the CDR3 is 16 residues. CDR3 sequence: CASSPGAGRSTDTQYF. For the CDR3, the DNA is TGTGCCAGCTCACCAGGGGCAGGAAGGAGCACAGATACGCAGTATTTT.

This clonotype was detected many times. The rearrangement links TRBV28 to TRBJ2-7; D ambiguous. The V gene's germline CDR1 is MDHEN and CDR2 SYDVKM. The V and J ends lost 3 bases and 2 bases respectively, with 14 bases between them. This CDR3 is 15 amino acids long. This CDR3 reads CASSFDITLTYEQYF. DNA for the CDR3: TGTGCCAGCAGTTTTGATATCACCTTGACCTACGAGCAGTACTTC.

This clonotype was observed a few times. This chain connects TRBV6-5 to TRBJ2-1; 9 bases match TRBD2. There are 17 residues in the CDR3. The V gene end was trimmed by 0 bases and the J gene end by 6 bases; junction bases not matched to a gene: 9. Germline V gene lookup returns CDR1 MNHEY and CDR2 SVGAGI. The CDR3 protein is CASSYSIPGLAGNEQFF. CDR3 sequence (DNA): TGTGCCAGCAGTTACTCGATTCCGGGACTAGCAGGCAATGAGCAGTTCTTC.